Following are 5 T cell receptor beta chains from one sample sequenced in a study of identical twins. MiXCR, applied by TCRdb to the 5' RACE reads, yields one record per CDR3 protein. The table has approximately 500,000 distinct CDR3 sequences, roughly 24% seen once; the top ten hold roughly 2.8%. These data also formed part of another study, on T cells expressing NK-cell markers.

Sequenced material: CD4+ T cells sorted from blood. Receptors originate from a woman aged 18-29 years in good health.

This clonotype appeared a few times. V is TRBV29-1 and J is TRBJ2-5; D could derive from TRBD1 or TRBD2 (5 bases each). This CDR3 contains 13 residues. Germline V gene lookup returns CDR1 SQVTM and CDR2 ANQGSEA. Trimming stripped 3 bases from V and 4 bases from J, with 12 bases between. CDR3 sequence reads: CSVDRGRGETQYF. The CDR3, as DNA: TGCAGCGTTGATCGGGGCCGCGGAGAGACCCAGTACTTC.

The V gene is TRBV5-1, the J gene TRBJ2-1, with 10 nucleotides matching TRBD2. Trimming cost V 5 bases and J 4 bases; bases outside gene matches: 6. Germline CDR1 SGHRS, CDR2 YFSETQ. The CDR3 covers 15 residues. CDR3 DNA sequence: TGCGCCAGCAGTTTTAGCGGGGGGCTGTACAATGAGCAGTTCTTC. The encoded protein is CASSFSGGLYNEQFF. The whole variable domain, filled in from reference TRBV5-1 and TRBJ2-1, reads KAGVTQTPRYLIKTRGQQVTLSCSPISGHRSVSWYQQTPGQGLQFLFEYFSETQRNKGNFPGRFSGRQFSNSRSEMNVSTLELGDSALYLCASSFSGGLYNEQFFGPGTRLTVL.

The V call is TRBV12-3 or TRBV12-4, the J call TRBJ1-6; TRBD1 matches at 8 bases. V lost 3 bases, J lost 9 bases, and 7 bases stayed unmatched. The CDR3 runs to 15 residues. CDR3 in DNA: TGTGCCAGCAGTTTTGCCAGGGGGCAAGGTTCACCCCTCCACTTT. As protein: CASSFARGQGSPLHF.

CDR3 bases: TGTGCCAGCAGTGCCTTTGGGTTCACAGATACGCAGTATTTT. This gives the protein CASSAFGFTDTQYF. The V gene is TRBV6-1, the J gene TRBJ2-3; unclear D gene. CDR3 length equals 14 residues. Trimming stripped 4 bases from V and 2 bases from J, with 10 bases between. Germline CDR1 is MNHNS and CDR2 is SASEGT.

The gene calls are TRBV4-2 and TRBJ2-3, with TRBD2 matching 14 bases. The CDR3 contains 18 residues. In germline, CDR1 is LGHNA, CDR2 YNFKEQ. V lost 4 bases to trimming and J lost 7 bases; unmatched junction nucleotides: 13. CDR3 protein: CASSLSPGLAGVSNTQYF. The DNA of the CDR3 is TGTGCCAGCAGCCTTTCACCGGGACTAGCGGGGGTCTCAAATACGCAGTATTTT.